This paragraph reports one T cell receptor (beta chain). This entry belongs to a study of blood T cell repertoires in COVID-19. On the study more broadly: Donors in the United States, Italy and Spain gave samples during acute or convalescent COVID-19. The cDNA or gDNA used as material had been derived from T cells, B-cell-depleted T cells, or PBMCs.

Data came from immunoSEQ multiplex PCR; TCRdb stores just in-frame clones and leaves some out. Here the sample spans approximately 26,000 clones, roughly 82% being singletons. The V end was cut by 4 bases, the J end by 9 bases, with 25 bases between. This CDR3 spans 18 amino acids. Germline V lookup: CDR1 LNHDA, CDR2 SQIVND (reference sequence). Specimen: peripheral blood. The rearrangement links TRBV19 to TRBJ1-6, with D perhaps TRBD1 (5 bases). This receptor was identified in a man aged 80 or over with active or convalescent COVID-19. This chain's CDR3 is CASSSTAGLIKSGSPLHF. The CDR3 DNA reads as TGTGCCAGTAGTAGTACCGCGGGGCTGATCAAGAGCGGTTCACCCCTCCACTTT.